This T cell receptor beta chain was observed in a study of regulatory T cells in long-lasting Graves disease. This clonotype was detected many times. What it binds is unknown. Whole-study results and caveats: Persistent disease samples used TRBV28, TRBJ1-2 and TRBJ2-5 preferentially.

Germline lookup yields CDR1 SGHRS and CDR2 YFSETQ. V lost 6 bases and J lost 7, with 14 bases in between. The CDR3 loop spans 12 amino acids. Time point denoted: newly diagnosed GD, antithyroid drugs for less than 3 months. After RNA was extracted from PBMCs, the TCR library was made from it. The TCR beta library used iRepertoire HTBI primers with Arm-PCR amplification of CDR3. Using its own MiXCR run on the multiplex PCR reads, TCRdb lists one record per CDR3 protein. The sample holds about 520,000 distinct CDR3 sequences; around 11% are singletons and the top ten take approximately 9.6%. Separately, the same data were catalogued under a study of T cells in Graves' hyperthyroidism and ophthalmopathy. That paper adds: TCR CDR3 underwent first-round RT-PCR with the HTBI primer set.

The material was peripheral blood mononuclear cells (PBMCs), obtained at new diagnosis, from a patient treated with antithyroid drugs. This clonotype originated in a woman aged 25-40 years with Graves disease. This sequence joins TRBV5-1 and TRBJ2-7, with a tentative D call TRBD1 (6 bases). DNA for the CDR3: TGCGCCAGCACAGACAGGCTCGGGGAGCAGTACTTC. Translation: CASTDRLGEQYF.